This TCR beta chain was retrieved from a study of blood T cell repertoires in COVID-19. Overall study context: Both acute and convalescent COVID-19 samples were obtained from the United States, Italy and Spain. The cDNA or gDNA used as material had been derived from T cells, B-cell-depleted T cells, or PBMCs.

Original analysis: Estimation of nucleated cell counts was performed using reference gene primer amplification. Using immunoSEQ multiplex PCR, the repertoire was profiled, and TCRdb retains in-frame clones only, with some absent. Clone size and V and J calls were adopted from that table, with D and trimming inferred from the DNA. The table includes about 120,000 clones, around 87% detected once. Germline V lookup: CDR1 SGHRS, CDR2 YFSETQ. The CDR3 covers 15 residues. V lost 3 bases and J lost 1; bases outside the gene matches: 3. Material for sequencing was peripheral blood. V and J are TRBV5-1 and TRBJ2-5, with 10 bases aligning to TRBD2. This TCR came from a woman aged 55-70 years with COVID-19, enrolled during active disease. In nucleotides, the CDR3 is TGCGCCAGCAGCTCTATAGCGGGGGGCCAAGAGACCCAGTACTTC. Encoded protein: CASSSIAGGQETQYF.